This TCR beta chain was found in a study of beta chain features in type 1 diabetes. Study-wide background: Healthy donors resembled patients in age, gender and cell yields.

Remarks on this clone: Its antigen remains unidentified.

V dropped 7 bases and J dropped 4; count of bases not matched to a gene: 12. This CDR3 region has 15 residues. Germline V CDR1 and CDR2: GTSNPN, SVGIG (reference sequence). The whole isolated RNA underwent reverse transcription, so sequencing captured expressed TCRB transcripts. The data were produced by immunoSEQ multiplex PCR, yet TCRdb's version contains in-frame clones alone and is incomplete. Altogether around 260,000 clones are present, 24% being singletons, with the ten largest covering around 0.011%. Study-wide points: People with Type 1 diabetes carried modestly yet significantly shorter TCRB CDR3s in all four CD4+ subsets. VDJ junctions in type 1 diabetes patients carried more deletions and fewer insertions.

Specimen: naive CD4+ T cells from blood. The rearrangement joins TRBV30 to TRBJ2-5; TRBD1 matches at 10 bases. This receptor was identified in a woman aged 25 to 45 with type 1 diabetes. The DNA for the CDR3 is TGTGCCTCACACCGAGGACAGGGGGTTGCAGAGACCCAGTACTTC. This gives the protein CASHRGQGVAETQYF.